This paragraph reports one TCR beta chain. Its antigen is unidentified. The gene names here belong to mouse. From the germline J gene comes the end of the CDR3, since the read stops 1 residue before it. The method was immunoSEQ multiplex PCR; TCRdb's version includes in-frame clones alone and lacks a portion of them. The data show some 48,000 clones, with about three quarters seen just once and around 0.52% held by the top ten. These data belong to a study of tissue T cells after allogeneic stem cell transplantation. Study-level findings and limits: Across patients, clones rarely overlapped, yet motif clusters were shared tissue-specifically. In patients and mice, blood and spleen missed much of tissue repertoire.

Germline CDR1 reads LGHNA; CDR2 reads YNLKQL (reference sequence). The CDR3 covers 14 residues. J gave up 7 bases and V 1 base, and 2 bases lay outside the gene matches. Material for sequencing was sorted cells pooled from one or two spleens. This TCR derives from a pool of C57BL/6 mice in good health. V gene TRBV5 combines with J gene TRBJ2-7; 12 bases map to TRBD2. CDR3 protein: CASSQGGLGGEQYF. The covered CDR3 bases are TGTGCCAGCAGCCAAGGGGGACTGGGGGGAGAACAGTAC.